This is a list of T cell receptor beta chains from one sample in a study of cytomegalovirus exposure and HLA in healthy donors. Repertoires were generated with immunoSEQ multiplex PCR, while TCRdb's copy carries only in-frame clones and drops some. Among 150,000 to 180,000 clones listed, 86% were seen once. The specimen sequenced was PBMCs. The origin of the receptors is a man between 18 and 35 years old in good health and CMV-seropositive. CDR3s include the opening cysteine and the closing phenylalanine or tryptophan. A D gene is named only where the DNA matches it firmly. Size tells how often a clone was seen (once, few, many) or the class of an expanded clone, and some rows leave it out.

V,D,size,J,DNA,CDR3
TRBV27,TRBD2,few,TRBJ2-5,TGTGCCAGCAGTCCAGGACTAGCGGGAGGCCTAAAAGAGACCCAGTACTTC,CASSPGLAGGLKETQYF
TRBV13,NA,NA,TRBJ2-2,TGTGCCAGCAGCTTAGGACAGAACACCGGGGAGCTGTTTTTT,CASSLGQNTGELFF
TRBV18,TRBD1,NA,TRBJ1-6,TGTGCCAGCTCCCTGGACAGGGTAAATTCACCCCTCCACTTT,CASSLDRVNSPLHF
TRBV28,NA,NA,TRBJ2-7,TGTGCCAGCAGTAGCCCATTCCCACGAACGGGACACCATCCCTACGAGCAGTACTTC,CASSSPFPRTGHHPYEQYF
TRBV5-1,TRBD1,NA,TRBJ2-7,TGCGCCAGCAGCCTAGGAATGGGACAGGGAGCTTCCTACGAGCAGTACTTC,CASSLGMGQGASYEQYF
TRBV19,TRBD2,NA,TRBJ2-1,TGTGCCAGTAGTATACCACTAGCGGGTAACCCCTACAATGAGCAGTTCTTC,CASSIPLAGNPYNEQFF
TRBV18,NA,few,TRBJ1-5,TGTGCCAGCTCACCAGTGGAGTCTCAGCCCCAGCATTTT,CASSPVESQPQHF
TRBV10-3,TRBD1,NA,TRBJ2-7,TGTGCCATCCAACAATATACCGGGACAGGGGGGCCCTACGAGCAGTACTTC,CAIQQYTGTGGPYEQYF
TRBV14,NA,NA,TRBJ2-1,TGTGCCAGCAGCCAGGACTGGACCTACAATGAGCAGTTCTTC,CASSQDWTYNEQFF
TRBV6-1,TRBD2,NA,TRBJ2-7,TGTGCCAGCAGTGAGAGGACTAGCGGGATCTCCTACGAGCAGTACTTC,CASSERTSGISYEQYF
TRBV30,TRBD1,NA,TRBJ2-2,TGTGCCTGGAGTTCAGGCCCTCGGACAGGGGGGACCGGGGAGCTGTTTTTT,CAWSSGPRTGGTGELFF
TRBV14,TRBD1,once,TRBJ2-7,TGTGCCAGCAGCCAAGGACAGGGGAAGTACGAGCAGTACTTC,CASSQGQGKYEQYF
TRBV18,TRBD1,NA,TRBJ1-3,TGTGCCAGCTCACCACCGGACAGGGAAAACACCATATATTTT,CASSPPDRENTIYF
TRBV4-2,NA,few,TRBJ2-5,TGTGCCAGCAGCCAAGTCCCAGGGCGGGAGACCCAGTACTTC,CASSQVPGRETQYF
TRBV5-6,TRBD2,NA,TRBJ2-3,TGTGCCAGCAGCTTGGCAGCGGGGGGCCCGATTAGCACAGATACGCAGTATTTT,CASSLAAGGPISTDTQYF
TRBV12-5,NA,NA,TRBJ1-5,TGTGCTAGTGCCGCTGGGTGGGGGCTTAATCAGCCCCAGCATTTT,CASAAGWGLNQPQHF
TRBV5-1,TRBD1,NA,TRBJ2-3,TGCGCCAGCAGCATGGGACAGACCAGCACAGATACGCAGTATTTT,CASSMGQTSTDTQYF
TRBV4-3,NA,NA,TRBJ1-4,TGCGCCAGCAGCCAAGTGACGGCGACAGTGGATGAAAAACTGTTTTTT,CASSQVTATVDEKLFF
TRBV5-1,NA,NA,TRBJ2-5,TGCGCCAGCAGCCTGGGGTCCGCGGAGACCCAGTACTTC,CASSLGSAETQYF
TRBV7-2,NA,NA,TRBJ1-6,TGTGCCAGCAGCTTAGAGGGGGGGCTTAATTCACCCCTCCACTTT,CASSLEGGLNSPLHF
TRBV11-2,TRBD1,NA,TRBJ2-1,TGTGCCAGCAGTTCGAGACAGGGACGGTCGGATGAGCAGTTCTTC,CASSSRQGRSDEQFF
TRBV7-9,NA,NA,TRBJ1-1,TGTGCCAGCTCAATAGAGGGACAAGGAACCCCGGCTTTCGGTGAAGCTTTCTTT,CASSIEGQGTPAFGEAFF
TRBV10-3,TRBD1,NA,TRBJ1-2,TGTGCCACCGGGGACAGAACCTTTTATGGCTACACCTTC,CATGDRTFYGYTF
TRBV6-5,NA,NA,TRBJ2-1,TGTGCCAGCAGTTACCTACGTTTCGGGCAGTTCTTC,CASSYLRFGQFF
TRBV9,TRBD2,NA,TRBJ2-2,TGTGCCAGCAACTCCGGGGGGGCCGGGGAGCTGTTTTTT,CASNSGGAGELFF
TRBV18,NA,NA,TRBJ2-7,TGTGCCAGCTCACCATCGGACAGCTACGAGCAGTACTTC,CASSPSDSYEQYF